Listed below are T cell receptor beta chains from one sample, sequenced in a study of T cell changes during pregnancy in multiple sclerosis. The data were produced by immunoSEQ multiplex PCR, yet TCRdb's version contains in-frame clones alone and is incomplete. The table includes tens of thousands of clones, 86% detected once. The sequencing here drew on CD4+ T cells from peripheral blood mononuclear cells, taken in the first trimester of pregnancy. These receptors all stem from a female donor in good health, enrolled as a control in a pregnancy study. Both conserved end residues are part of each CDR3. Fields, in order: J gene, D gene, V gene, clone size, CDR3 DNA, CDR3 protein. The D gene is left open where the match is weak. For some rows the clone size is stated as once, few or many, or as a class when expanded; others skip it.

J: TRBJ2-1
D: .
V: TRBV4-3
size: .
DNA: TGCGCCAGCAGCGTTCAAGGGAGGTTGGGCAATGAGCAGTTCTTC
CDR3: CASSVQGRLGNEQFF

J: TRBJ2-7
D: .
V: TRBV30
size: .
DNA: TGTGCCTGGACCCCCGGGGGAGACTACGAGCAGTACTTC
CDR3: CAWTPGGDYEQYF

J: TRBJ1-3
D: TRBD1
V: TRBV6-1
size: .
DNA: TGTGCCAGCAGCCCTACAGGGGCGATCGGGGACACCATATATTTT
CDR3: CASSPTGAIGDTIYF

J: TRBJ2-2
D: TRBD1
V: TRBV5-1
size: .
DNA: TGCGCCAGCAGCCTGATGGGACAGGCGACTTCGAACACCGGGGAGCTGTTTTTT
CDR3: CASSLMGQATSNTGELFF

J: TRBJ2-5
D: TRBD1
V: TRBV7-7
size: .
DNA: TGTGCTAGCAGCTCCCTGGGACAGGATGAAGAGACCCAGTACTTC
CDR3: CASSSLGQDEETQYF

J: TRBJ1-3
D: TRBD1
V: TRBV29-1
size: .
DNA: TGCAGCGTTGGAGACACAGGGGGCTCTGGAAACACCATATATTTT
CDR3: CSVGDTGGSGNTIYF

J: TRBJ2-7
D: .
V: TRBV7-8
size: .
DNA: TGTGCCAGCAGCTTGCCAGGACAGAATAATTTAAACTCCTACGAGCAGTACTTC
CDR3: CASSLPGQNNLNSYEQYF

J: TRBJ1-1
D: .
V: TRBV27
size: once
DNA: TGTGCCAGCAGCCCCGGTCGGGGGAGTAACACTGAAGCTTTCTTT
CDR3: CASSPGRGSNTEAFF

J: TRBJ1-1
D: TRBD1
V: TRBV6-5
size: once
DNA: TGTGCCAGCAGGGGGACAGGGTTTGTGAACACTGAAGCTTTCTTT
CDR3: CASRGTGFVNTEAFF

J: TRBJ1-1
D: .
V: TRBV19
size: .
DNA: TGTGCCACTAGAGAGGACAGCCCTGAAGCTTTCTTT
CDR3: CATREDSPEAFF

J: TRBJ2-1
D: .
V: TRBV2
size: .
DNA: TGTGCCAGCAATGTACGGGGAAACAATGAGCAGTTCTTC
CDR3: CASNVRGNNEQFF

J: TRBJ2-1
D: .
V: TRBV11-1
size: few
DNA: TGTGCCAGCAGCTTTAACGGGCAGGGGCCTAATTTCTTC
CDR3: CASSFNGQGPNFF

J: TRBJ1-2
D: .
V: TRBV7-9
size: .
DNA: TGTGCCAGCAGCGTACCCAATCGACAGGCTAACTATGGCTACACCTTC
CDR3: CASSVPNRQANYGYTF

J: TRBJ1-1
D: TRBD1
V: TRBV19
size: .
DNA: TGTGCCAGTACCTCGACAGGGAGTAAGACTGAAGCTTTCTTT
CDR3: CASTSTGSKTEAFF

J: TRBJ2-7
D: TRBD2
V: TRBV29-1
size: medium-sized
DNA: TGCAGCGTTGCGAATGGGGGGGGAGAGCAGTACTTC
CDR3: CSVANGGGEQYF

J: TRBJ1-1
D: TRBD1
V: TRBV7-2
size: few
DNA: TGTGCCAGCAGCTTAGCCGTGACAGGGGGTGAAGCTTTCTTT
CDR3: CASSLAVTGGEAFF

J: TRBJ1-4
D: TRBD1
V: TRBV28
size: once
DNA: TGTGCCAGCCGGATCCGGACAGGGCGAGGGGAAAAACTGTTTTTT
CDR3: CASRIRTGRGEKLFF

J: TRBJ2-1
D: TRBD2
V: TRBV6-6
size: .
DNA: TGTGCCAGCAGCCGCCTAGGACTAGCGGGGAATGAGCAGTTCTTC
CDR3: CASSRLGLAGNEQFF

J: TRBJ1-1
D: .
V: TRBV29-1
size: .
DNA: TGCAGCGTTAATGGGGGCCGGACTGAAGCTTTCTTT
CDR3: CSVNGGRTEAFF

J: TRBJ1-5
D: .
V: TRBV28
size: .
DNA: TGTGCCAGCAGCTCCCCCGGGAGGGGAAATCAGCCCCAGCATTTT
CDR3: CASSSPGRGNQPQHF

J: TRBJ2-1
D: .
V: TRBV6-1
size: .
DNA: TGTGCCAGCAGTGAAGTCGATGAGCAGTTCTTC
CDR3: CASSEVDEQFF

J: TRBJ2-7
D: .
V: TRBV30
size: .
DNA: TGTGCCTGGAGTGACCTACCTGGGCCCCAAAAGTACTTC
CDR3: CAWSDLPGPQKYF

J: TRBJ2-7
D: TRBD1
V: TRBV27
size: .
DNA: TGTGCCAGCAGTTTAAGGGGACAGCCACCCTACGAGCAGTACTTC
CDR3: CASSLRGQPPYEQYF

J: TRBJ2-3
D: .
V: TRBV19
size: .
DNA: TGTGCCAGTAGGCAGCAGGGCAGCACAGATACGCAGTATTTT
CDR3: CASRQQGSTDTQYF

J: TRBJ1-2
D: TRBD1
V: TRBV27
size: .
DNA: TGTGCCAGCAGTGACACGGACAGGGCTCCCCCAGCCTTC
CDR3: CASSDTDRAPPAF

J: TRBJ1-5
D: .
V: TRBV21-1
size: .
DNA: .
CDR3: CASSKVGTGNQPQHF

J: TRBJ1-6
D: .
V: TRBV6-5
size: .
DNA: TGTGCCAGCATCGACAGGCCCACAAATTCACCCCTCCACTTT
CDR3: CASIDRPTNSPLHF

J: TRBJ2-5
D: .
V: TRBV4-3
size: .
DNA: TGCGCCAGCAGCCAGGCGTTCGGAGGGGGCGAGACCCAGTACTTC
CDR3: CASSQAFGGGETQYF

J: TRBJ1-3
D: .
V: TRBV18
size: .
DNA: TGTGCCAGCTCACCAGGGAGCTCGGGAAACACCATATATTTT
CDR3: CASSPGSSGNTIYF

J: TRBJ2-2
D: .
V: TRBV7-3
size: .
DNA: TGTGCCAGCAGCTTAACCGCCTGGGGGGCGAACACCGGGGAGCTGTTTTTT
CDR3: CASSLTAWGANTGELFF

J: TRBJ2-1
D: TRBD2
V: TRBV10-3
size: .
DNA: TGTGCCATCAGGGACCCGACTAGCGGGAGGGGTGATGAGCAGTTCTTC
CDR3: CAIRDPTSGRGDEQFF

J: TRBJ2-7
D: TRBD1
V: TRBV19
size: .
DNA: TGTGCCACCCGACAGGGGACAGAGAACGAGCAGTACTTC
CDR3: CATRQGTENEQYF

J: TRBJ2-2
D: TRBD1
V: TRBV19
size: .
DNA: TGTGCCAGTAGACCGGACAGGGGGCGCGCGACCGGGGAGCTGTTTTTT
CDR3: CASRPDRGRATGELFF

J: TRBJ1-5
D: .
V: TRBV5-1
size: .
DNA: TGCGCCAGCAGCGCCGACTTGGGGGGGCCCCAGCATTTT
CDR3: CASSADLGGPQHF

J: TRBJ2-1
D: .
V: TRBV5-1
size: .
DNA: TGCGCCAGCAGCTTGGGCGCCCAGCGGGCTAGCTCCTACAATGAGCAGTTCTTC
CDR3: CASSLGAQRASSYNEQFF

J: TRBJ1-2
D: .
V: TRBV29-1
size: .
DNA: TGCAGCGTTGGGGGGGGTGGCTACACCTTC
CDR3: CSVGGGGYTF

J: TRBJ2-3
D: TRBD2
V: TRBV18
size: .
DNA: TGTGCCAGCTCACCTTCGGGGGGGTCCGCTAGCACAGATACGCAGTATTTT
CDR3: CASSPSGGSASTDTQYF

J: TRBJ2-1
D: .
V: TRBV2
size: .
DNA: TGTGCCAGCAGAGTAGCGGCCGTGGGAGAGCAGTTCTTC
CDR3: CASRVAAVGEQFF

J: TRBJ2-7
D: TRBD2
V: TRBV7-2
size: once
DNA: TGTGCCAGCAGCCCGGGGGGGGGCTTCTCCTACGAGCAGTACTTC
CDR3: CASSPGGGFSYEQYF

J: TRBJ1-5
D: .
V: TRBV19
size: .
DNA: TGTGCCAGTAGTAGAGAAGGCAGGCAGCCCCAGCATTTT
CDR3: CASSREGRQPQHF

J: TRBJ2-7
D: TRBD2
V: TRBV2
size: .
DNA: TGTGCCAGCAGTGATAATGGCGGGACTAGCGGGAGCCTTACCTACGAGCAGTACTTC
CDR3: CASSDNGGTSGSLTYEQYF

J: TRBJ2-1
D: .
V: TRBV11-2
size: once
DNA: TGTGCCAGCAGCTCCCACGGCTCCTACAATGAGCAGTTCTTC
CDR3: CASSSHGSYNEQFF

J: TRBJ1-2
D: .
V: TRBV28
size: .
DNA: TGTGCCAGCAGTCCCCGGGAGCTCATGAGGTATGGCTACACCTTC
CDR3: CASSPRELMRYGYTF

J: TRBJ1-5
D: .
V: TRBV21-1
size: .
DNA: TGTGCCAGCAGCAACTTAAAGCACCTTAATAGCAATCAGCCCCAGCATTTT
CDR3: CASSNLKHLNSNQPQHF

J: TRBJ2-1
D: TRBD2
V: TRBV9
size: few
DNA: TGTGCCAGCAGCGTTCGGACTAGCGGGAGCCATGAGCAGTTCTTC
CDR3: CASSVRTSGSHEQFF

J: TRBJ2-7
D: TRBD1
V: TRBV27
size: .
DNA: TGTGCCAGCAGTTCCCCTAGGGGGCGCCTCCGGAACGAGCAGTACTTC
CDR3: CASSSPRGRLRNEQYF

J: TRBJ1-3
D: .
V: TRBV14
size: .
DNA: TGTGCCAGCAGCCAAGAGATAGTCTCTGGAAACACCATATATTTT
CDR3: CASSQEIVSGNTIYF

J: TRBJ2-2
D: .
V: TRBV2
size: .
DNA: TGTGCCAGCAGTGAAACGGTTAACACCGGGGAGCTGTTTTTT
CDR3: CASSETVNTGELFF

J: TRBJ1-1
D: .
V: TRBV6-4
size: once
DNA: TGTGCCAGCAGTGCCGTGGCAGGGGCTAACACTGAAGCTTTCTTT
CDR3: CASSAVAGANTEAFF

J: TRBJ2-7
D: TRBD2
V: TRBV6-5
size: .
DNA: TGTGCCAGCAGACCCAGCGGGAGCTCCTACGAGCAGTACTTC
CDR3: CASRPSGSSYEQYF

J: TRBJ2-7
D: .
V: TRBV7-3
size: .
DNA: TGTGCCAGCAGCCCCGACGGGGGAGGAATCTACGAGCAGTACTTC
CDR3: CASSPDGGGIYEQYF

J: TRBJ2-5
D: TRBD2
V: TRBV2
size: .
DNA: TGTGCCAGCAGGGACCTAGCGGGAGGGCGGGGGACCCAGTACTTC
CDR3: CASRDLAGGRGTQYF

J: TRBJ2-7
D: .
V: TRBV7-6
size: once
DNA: TGTGCCAGCAGCTTAAACACGCACTCCTACGAGCAGTACTTC
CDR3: CASSLNTHSYEQYF

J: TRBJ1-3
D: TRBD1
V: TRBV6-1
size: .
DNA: TGTGCCAGCAGTGAACAATCCCAGGGGGTCTCTGGAAACACCATATATTTT
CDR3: CASSEQSQGVSGNTIYF

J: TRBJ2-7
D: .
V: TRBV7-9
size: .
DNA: TGTGCCAGCAGCTTAGTTTCCGACGAGCAGTACTTC
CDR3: CASSLVSDEQYF